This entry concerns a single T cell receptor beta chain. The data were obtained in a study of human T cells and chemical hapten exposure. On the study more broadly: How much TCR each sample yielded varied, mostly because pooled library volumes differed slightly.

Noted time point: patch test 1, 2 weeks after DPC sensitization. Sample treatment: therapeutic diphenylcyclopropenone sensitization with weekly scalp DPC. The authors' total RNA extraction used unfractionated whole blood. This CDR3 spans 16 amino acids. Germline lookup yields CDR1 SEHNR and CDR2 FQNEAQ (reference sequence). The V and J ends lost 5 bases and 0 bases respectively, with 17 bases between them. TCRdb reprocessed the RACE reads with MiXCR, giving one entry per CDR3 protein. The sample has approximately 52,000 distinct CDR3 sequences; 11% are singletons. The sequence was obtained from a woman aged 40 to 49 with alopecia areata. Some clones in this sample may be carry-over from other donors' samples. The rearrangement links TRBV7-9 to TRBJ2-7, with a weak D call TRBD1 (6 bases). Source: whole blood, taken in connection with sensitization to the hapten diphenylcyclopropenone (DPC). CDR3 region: CASSPQGPIFSYEQYF. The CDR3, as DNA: TGTGCCAGCAGCCCACAGGGACCTATCTTCTCCTACGAGCAGTACTTC.